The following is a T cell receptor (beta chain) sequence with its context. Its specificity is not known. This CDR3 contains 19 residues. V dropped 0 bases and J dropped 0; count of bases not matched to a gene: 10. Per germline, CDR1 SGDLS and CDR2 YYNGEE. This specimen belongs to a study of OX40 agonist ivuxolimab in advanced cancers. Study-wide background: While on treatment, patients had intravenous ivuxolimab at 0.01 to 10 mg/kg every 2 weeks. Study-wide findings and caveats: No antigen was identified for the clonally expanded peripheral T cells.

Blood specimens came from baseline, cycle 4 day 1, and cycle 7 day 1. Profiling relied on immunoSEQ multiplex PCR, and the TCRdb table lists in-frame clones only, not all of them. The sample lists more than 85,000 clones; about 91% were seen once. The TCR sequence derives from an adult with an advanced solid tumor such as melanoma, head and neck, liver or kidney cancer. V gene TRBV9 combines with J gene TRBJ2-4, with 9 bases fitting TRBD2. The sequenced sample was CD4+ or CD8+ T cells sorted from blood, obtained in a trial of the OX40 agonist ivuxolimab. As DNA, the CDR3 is TGTGCCAGCAGCGTAGTTTTAAGCGGGGGGCTCCTAGCCAAAAACATTCAGTACTTC. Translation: CASSVVLSGGLLAKNIQYF. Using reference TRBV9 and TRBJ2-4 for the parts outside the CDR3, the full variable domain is DSGVTQTPKHLITATGQRVTLRCSPRSGDLSVYWYQQSLDQGLQFLIQYYNGEERAKGNILERFSAQQFPDLHSELNLSSLELGDSALYFCASSVVLSGGLLAKNIQYFGAGTRLSVL.